These T cell receptor beta chains were read from a single sample in a study of shared clonotypes between healthy human individuals. The assay was immunoSEQ multiplex PCR, and TCRdb's table has in-frame clones only and misses some. Among about 980,000 clones listed, about three quarters were seen once. Sequencing was done on a sample of memory CD4+ T cells sorted from blood. Receptors were obtained from a man aged 18 to 30 in good health. Each CDR3 is given with its conserved first and last residue. D genes are given only for firm matches. Size is stated for part of the rows, as once, few or many counts, or as a class when the clone is expanded.

CDR3aa	CDR3nt	v_gene	j_gene	abundance	d_gene
CASSLLSGKGSSPLHF	TGTGCCAGCAGCCTGTTGTCAGGGAAGGGTTCTTCACCCCTCCACTTT	TRBV5-6	TRBJ1-6	NA	NA
CASSPLSQGAWADTEAFF	TGTGCCAGCAGCCCCCTAAGCCAAGGGGCATGGGCGGACACTGAAGCTTTCTTT	TRBV7-2	TRBJ1-1	once	NA
CASRNPGTRGEQYF	TGTGCCAGCAGGAACCCTGGGACAAGGGGGGAGCAGTACTTC	TRBV6-5	TRBJ2-7	NA	NA
CASSDPRDAPYEQYF	TGCGCCAGCAGTGACCCCCGGGACGCGCCCTACGAGCAGTACTTC	TRBV10-2	TRBJ2-7	NA	NA
CASSPGQGYNEQFF	TGTGCCAGCAGTCCGGGACAGGGTTACAATGAGCAGTTCTTC	TRBV28	TRBJ2-1	NA	TRBD1
CASSLVTYGYTF	TGTGCCAGCAGCTTAGTTACCTATGGCTACACCTTC	TRBV7-9	TRBJ1-2	NA	NA
CASSPPASWARNEQFF	TGTGCCAGCAGTCCTCCGGCTAGCTGGGCCCGCAATGAGCAGTTCTTC	TRBV6-6	TRBJ2-1	NA	NA
CASSSGTIEKLFF	TGTGCCAGCAGTTCCGGGACGATTGAAAAACTGTTTTTT	TRBV28	TRBJ1-4	few	NA
CASSATWTGEAFF	TGTGCCAGCAGCGCCACCTGGACAGGGGAAGCTTTCTTT	TRBV9	TRBJ1-1	few	TRBD1
CASSQGSSGKREQYF	TGTGCCAGCAGCCAGGGGTCTAGCGGGAAGAGAGAGCAGTACTTC	TRBV5-4	TRBJ2-7	NA	TRBD2
CATSRGVGVTF	TGTGCCACCAGCAGAGGGGTAGGGGTCACCTTC	TRBV15	TRBJ1-2	NA	NA
CASSFSAVSGANVLTF	TGCGCCAGCAGCTTCTCGGCAGTCTCTGGGGCCAACGTCCTGACTTTC	TRBV5-1	TRBJ2-6	NA	NA
CASRERTGRSGNTIYF	TGTGCCAGCAGGGAAAGGACAGGGCGCTCTGGAAACACCATATATTTT	TRBV2	TRBJ1-3	NA	TRBD1
CASSAGTYEQYF	TGCGCCAGCAGCGCCGGGACGTACGAGCAGTACTTC	TRBV5-1	TRBJ2-7	NA	NA
CASSPGGGYGYTF	TGTGCCAGCAGCCCAGGGGGCGGCTATGGCTACACCTTC	TRBV9	TRBJ1-2	NA	TRBD1
CASSYSGSGTYNEQFF	TGTGCCAGCAGTTACTCAGGTAGCGGAACCTACAATGAGCAGTTCTTC	TRBV6-5	TRBJ2-1	NA	NA
CASSFDSLYNEQFF	TGCGCCAGCAGCTTTGACTCCTTATACAATGAGCAGTTCTTC	TRBV5-1	TRBJ2-1	once	NA
CASSLAGARHEKLFF	TGCGCCAGCAGCTTGGCGGGGGCGCGACATGAAAAACTGTTTTTT	TRBV5-1	TRBJ1-4	NA	NA
CAWSGIRLNEQFF	TGTGCCTGGAGTGGTATCAGGCTCAATGAGCAGTTCTTC	TRBV30	TRBJ2-1	many	NA
CASSPRGSFAGELFF	TGTGCCAGCAGTCCCCGGGGGTCTTTCGCCGGGGAGCTGTTTTTT	TRBV7-3	TRBJ2-2	NA	NA
CASSLQEGGELFF	TGTGCCAGCAGCTTACAGGAGGGCGGGGAGCTGTTTTTT	TRBV5-6	TRBJ2-2	few	NA
CASAKRVFSQGSDEQYF	TGTGCCAGCGCAAAGCGGGTCTTCTCCCAGGGTAGCGACGAGCAGTACTTC	TRBV18	TRBJ2-7	NA	NA
CASSLEGINTGELFF	TGCGCCAGCAGCTTGGAAGGGATTAACACCGGGGAGCTGTTTTTT	TRBV5-1	TRBJ2-2	few	NA
CASSHDRVPQSRANVLTF	TGTGCCAGCAGCCATGATAGAGTGCCACAAAGTCGGGCCAACGTCCTGACTTTC	TRBV7-7	TRBJ2-6	NA	NA
CAWSLTGIGYSPLHF	TGTGCCTGGAGTTTGACAGGGATCGGCTATTCACCCCTCCACTTT	TRBV30	TRBJ1-6	NA	TRBD1
CASSPPVGNTEAFF	TGTGCCAGCAGCCCACCCGTCGGGAACACTGAAGCTTTCTTT	TRBV6-6	TRBJ1-1	NA	NA
CASSLAESSGINEQFF	TGCGCCAGCAGCTTGGCCGAGTCTAGCGGGATAAATGAGCAGTTCTTC	TRBV5-1	TRBJ2-1	NA	TRBD2
CASSGQGSSGNTIYF	TGTGCCAGTAGTGGACAGGGAAGCTCTGGAAACACCATATATTTT	TRBV19	TRBJ1-3	NA	TRBD1
CASTLDRASNQPQHF	TGTGCCAGCACTTTGGACAGGGCGAGCAATCAGCCCCAGCATTTT	TRBV6-1	TRBJ1-5	once	TRBD1
CASSSSGREGQGEQFF	TGTGCCAGCAGCTCTAGTGGGCGGGAGGGCCAAGGTGAGCAGTTCTTC	TRBV5-6	TRBJ2-1	once	TRBD2
CASSKGLLVGPAKNIQYF	TGTGCCAGTAGTAAGGGACTTCTTGTGGGCCCAGCCAAAAACATTCAGTACTTC	TRBV19	TRBJ2-4	NA	NA
CASSLGRYNEQFF	TGTGCCAGCAGTCTGGGCCGTTACAATGAGCAGTTCTTC	TRBV25-1	TRBJ2-1	NA	NA
CASSLRQNNSPLHF	TGTGCCAGCAGCTTGAGACAGAATAATTCACCCCTCCACTTT	TRBV5-8	TRBJ1-6	NA	NA
CASSLSTVSGASEAFF	TGTGCCAGCAGTTTATCCACAGTGTCGGGGGCAAGTGAAGCTTTCTTT	TRBV27	TRBJ1-1	NA	NA
CASSVGSATNEKLFF	TGTGCCAGCAGCGTAGGTTCAGCAACTAATGAAAAACTGTTTTTT	TRBV9	TRBJ1-4	once	NA
CASSKQGVETQYF	TGTGCCAGCAGTAAACAGGGTGTCGAGACCCAGTACTTC	TRBV6-1	TRBJ2-5	NA	NA
CAISVDVVTGELFF	TGTGCCATCAGTGTGGACGTGGTCACCGGGGAGCTGTTTTTT	TRBV10-3	TRBJ2-2	few	NA
CAWSVLVAEGEQFF	TGTGCCTGGAGTGTACTGGTGGCAGAGGGTGAGCAGTTCTTC	TRBV30	TRBJ2-1	NA	NA
CAGRQGAHSPLHF	TGTGCCGGACGTCAGGGGGCACATTCACCCCTCCACTTT	TRBV6-1	TRBJ1-6	NA	TRBD1
CASSPNGGPSEQYF	TGCGCCAGCAGCCCCAACGGGGGGCCGTCCGAGCAGTACTTC	TRBV5-1	TRBJ2-7	NA	NA